This T cell receptor (beta chain) is drawn from a study of blood T cell repertoires in COVID-19. Whole-study context: Italy, Spain and the United States were the sources of the convalescent and acute COVID-19 samples.

Trimming cost V 1 base and J 8 bases; bases outside gene matches: 14. Germline V gives CDR1 SGHRS, CDR2 YFSETQ. CDR3 length: 18 amino acids. Sequencing was performed with immunoSEQ multiplex PCR; in TCRdb, only in-frame clones are kept and a portion is missing. The sample has about 220,000 clones, about four fifths seen once. Sequencing input: PBMCs or T cells enriched from blood (not recorded which). This TCR was recovered from a woman aged 40 to 50 with acute COVID-19. The V and J genes are TRBV5-1 and TRBJ2-1; 11 nucleotides agree with TRBD2. The CDR3 region is CASSLSLAGGGGWDEQFF. In DNA, the CDR3 is TGCGCCAGCAGCTTGAGCCTAGCGGGAGGAGGGGGTTGGGATGAGCAGTTCTTC.